This T cell receptor beta chain was sequenced in a study of Graves' ophthalmopathy and Graves' hyperthyroidism. This clonotype was counted ten times or more. Diagnosis was based on clinical symptoms, serum thyroxine, TRAb, thyroid ultrasound and orbital computed tomography. The TCR beta CDR3 regions underwent amplification from RNA transcripts. In the first round, RT-PCR was carried out with HTBI primers, and a multiplex PCR formed the second round. MiXCR, run by TCRdb on the multiplex PCR reads, gives a single entry per CDR3 protein. This table has about 370,000 distinct CDR3 sequences, roughly 15% appearing once. CDR1 SGHAT and CDR2 FQNNGV come from the germline V gene. The CDR3 covers 13 residues. V lost 6 bases, J lost 12 bases, and 13 bases stayed unmatched.

The V and J genes are TRBV11-2 and TRBJ2-7, with 8 bases aligning to TRBD2. This TCR was recovered from an adult woman with stable Graves' hyperthyroidism. The source material was peripheral blood. The DNA of the CDR3 is TGTGCCAGCAGGCAAACGGGACTAGTCGTTTCGTACTTC. Its protein product is CASRQTGLVVSYF.